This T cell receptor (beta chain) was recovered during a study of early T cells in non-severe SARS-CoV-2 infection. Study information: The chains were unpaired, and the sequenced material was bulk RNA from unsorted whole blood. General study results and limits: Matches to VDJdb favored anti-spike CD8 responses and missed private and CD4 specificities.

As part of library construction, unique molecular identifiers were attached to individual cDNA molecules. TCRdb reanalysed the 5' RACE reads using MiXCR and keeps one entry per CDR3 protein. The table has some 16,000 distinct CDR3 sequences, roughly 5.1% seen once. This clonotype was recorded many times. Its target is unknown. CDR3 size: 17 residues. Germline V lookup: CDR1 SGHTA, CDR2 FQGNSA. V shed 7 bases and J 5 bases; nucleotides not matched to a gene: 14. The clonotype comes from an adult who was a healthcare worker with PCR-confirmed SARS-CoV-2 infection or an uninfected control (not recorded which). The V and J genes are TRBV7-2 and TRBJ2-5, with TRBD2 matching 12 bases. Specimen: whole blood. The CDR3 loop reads CASTQSPLAGGQETQYF. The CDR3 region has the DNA TGTGCCAGCACCCAATCCCCGCTAGCGGGAGGGCAGGAGACCCAGTACTTC. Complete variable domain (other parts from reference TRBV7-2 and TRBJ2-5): GAGVSQSPSNKVTEKGKDVELRCDPISGHTALYWYRQSLGQGLEFLIYFQGNSAPDKSGLPSDRFSAERTGGSVSTLTIQRTQQEDSAVYLCASTQSPLAGGQETQYFGPGTRLLVL.